The source of this T cell receptor beta chain is a study of vaccination and CD4 T cells after COVID-19. Findings and caveats of the study: Convalescent patients' vaccine-specific clones were spike mono-reactive in 304 of 307 cases.

In germline, CDR1 is DFQATT, CDR2 SNEGSKA (reference sequence). CDR3 length: 13 amino acids. V was pared by 4 bases and J by 5 bases, with 14 bases between. Researchers used the Oncomine TCR Beta short-read assay to sequence DNA from cultured CD4+ T cells. Genomic DNA was taken out of cultured CD4+ T cells by extraction. TCRdb independently ran MiXCR on the PCR reads; one entry per CDR3 protein. Counted here are about 4,600 distinct CDR3 sequences, 43% occurring once; the ten biggest clones make up 41%. In the case of this clonotype: Its antigen is currently unknown.

Treatment reported: approximately 9-day PBMC culture with coronavirus spike peptide pools or control peptides (ViraFEST assay). After expanding antigen-specific T cells with peptide pools, ViraFEST sequenced their TCRs. The source is a human donor who had recovered from COVID-19. The sequencing input was CD4+ T cells from blood, cultured in vitro. The J gene is TRBJ2-5, the V gene TRBV20-1, with D perhaps TRBD1 (5 bases). CDR3 protein: CSATLTVSETQYF. CDR3 nucleotide sequence: TGCAGTGCTACTCTGACAGTATCGGAGACCCAGTACTTC.